These 3 T cell receptor beta chains were sequenced from one sample in a study of patients with pleural tuberculosis. TCRdb re-called the reads with MiXCR, one entry per CDR3 protein. Among some 48,000 distinct CDR3 sequences, about 7.3% were seen once, and the ten largest hold around 15%. These receptor sequences come from a human donor with pleural tuberculosis.

This clonotype was observed at least ten times. The J gene is TRBJ1-1, the V gene TRBV4-1; a possible D gene is TRBD1 (5 bases). The ends were cut back, 1 base at V and 6 bases at J, with 15 bases in the middle. This CDR3 has 15 residues. The germline V gene has CDR1 MGHRA and CDR2 YSYEKL. The CDR3 coding sequence is TGCGCCAGCAGCCAAGTGCGGGGGAAGGGCTCTGAAGCTTTCTTT. This encodes CASSQVRGKGSEAFF.

This clonotype was detected many times. The chain is built from TRBV27 and TRBJ1-6, with TRBD1 as a possible D gene (5 bases). Germline CDR1 MNHEY, CDR2 SMNVEV (reference sequence). The CDR3 is made up of 14 amino acids. V was cut by 6 bases and J by 2 bases, with 8 bases left in between. This chain's CDR3 is CASRDIPYNSPLHF. CDR3 sequence (DNA): TGTGCCAGCAGGGACATCCCCTATAATTCACCCCTCCACTTT.

At least ten counts were recorded for this clonotype. V and J are TRBV28 and TRBJ1-5; no clear D gene. This CDR3 has 14 amino acids. Germline V gives CDR1 MDHEN, CDR2 SYDVKM. Trimming cost V 3 bases and J 6 bases, with 12 bases left between them. This CDR3 reads CASSLTAVLQPQHF. The CDR3 region has the DNA TGTGCCAGCAGTTTGACGGCGGTTCTTCAGCCCCAGCATTTT.